This is a list of T cell receptor beta chains from one sample in a study of cytomegalovirus exposure and HLA in healthy donors. Here immunoSEQ multiplex PCR was the method, and the copy in TCRdb shows in-frame clones only, minus some. In the table there are about 92,000 clones, around 74% of which are singletons. Sequenced material: PBMCs. These receptors all come from a man in his forties or fifties in good health and CMV-seropositive. Both conserved end residues are part of each CDR3. The D gene is left open where the match is weak. Rows may omit the clone size; those that give it use once, few, many or a size class.

V gene	D gene	J gene	clone size	CDR3 protein	CDR3 DNA
TRBV12-5	-	TRBJ2-5	-	CASGLSPQETQYF	TGTGCTAGTGGTTTAAGCCCCCAAGAGACCCAGTACTTC
TRBV7-3	TRBD1	TRBJ1-1	-	CASSPTTGVTEAFF	TGTGCCAGCAGCCCCACGACAGGGGTCACTGAAGCTTTCTTT
TRBV6-5	-	TRBJ1-1	-	CASSLEQGPFGRAFF	TGTGCCAGCAGTCTAGAGCAGGGCCCTTTCGGAAGAGCTTTCTTT
TRBV5-6	TRBD1	TRBJ1-6	-	CASSFGDRIAPLHF	TGTGCCAGCAGCTTTGGGGACAGAATTGCACCCCTCCACTTT
TRBV6-1	-	TRBJ1-2	once	CASQKDWLLYGYTF	TGTGCCAGCCAAAAGGACTGGTTGCTTTATGGCTACACCTTC
TRBV6-5	-	TRBJ1-1	few	CASSNPRGAFF	TGTGCCAGCAGTAACCCGAGGGGGGCTTTCTTT
TRBV7-9	-	TRBJ1-2	-	CASSLGGGTTHYGYTF	TGTGCCAGCAGCTTAGGAGGTGGGACAACCCACTATGGCTACACCTTC
TRBV30	TRBD2	TRBJ2-3	-	CAWSAPSGGRGTQYF	TGTGCCTGGAGTGCTCCTAGCGGGGGAAGGGGTACGCAGTATTTT
TRBV27	-	TRBJ1-5	once	CASSLSWDGGSQPQHF	TGTGCCAGCAGTTTATCGTGGGACGGCGGGAGTCAGCCCCAGCATTTT
TRBV5-4	TRBD1	TRBJ1-2	once	CASSLQGAGYGYTF	TGTGCCAGCAGCTTACAGGGGGCCGGTTATGGCTACACCTTC
TRBV6-1	-	TRBJ2-5	once	CASSDFLARPRETQYF	TGTGCCAGCAGTGATTTTCTAGCGCGCCCCCGGGAGACCCAGTACTTC
TRBV19	-	TRBJ2-6	-	CASSSGVSRSGANVLTF	TGTGCCAGTAGTTCGGGGGTTTCACGCTCTGGGGCCAACGTCCTGACTTTC
TRBV6-5	-	TRBJ1-1	few	CASTTTANTEAFF	TGTGCCAGCACCACAACAGCGAACACTGAAGCTTTCTTT
TRBV7-2	TRBD1	TRBJ2-1	-	CASSPGTGYNEQFF	TGTGCCAGCAGTCCAGGGACAGGCTACAATGAGCAGTTCTTC
TRBV19	-	TRBJ1-5	few	CASSRSPYQPQHF	TGTGCCAGTAGTCGGAGCCCTTATCAGCCCCAGCATTTT
TRBV28	TRBD1	TRBJ2-7	-	CATLRQGVVDEQYF	TGTGCCACACTAAGACAGGGGGTTGTCGACGAGCAGTACTTC
TRBV5-5	-	TRBJ1-5	-	CASSLDVYSNQPQHF	TGTGCCAGCAGCTTGGATGTCTATAGCAATCAGCCCCAGCATTTT
TRBV11-1	-	TRBJ1-2	-	CASSLASDRNYGYTF	TGTGCCAGCAGCTTAGCGTCAGACAGAAACTATGGCTACACCTTC
TRBV12-5	-	TRBJ2-2	-	CASGWTIGEKNTGELFF	TGTGCTAGTGGATGGACAATTGGGGAAAAGAACACCGGGGAGCTGTTTTTT
TRBV7-3	-	TRBJ2-1	-	CASSSRRTGDEQFF	TGTGCCAGCAGCTCTCGTCGAACCGGGGATGAGCAGTTCTTC
TRBV6-1	TRBD2	TRBJ2-7	-	CASSDPGGYEQYF	TGTGCCAGCAGTGACCCGGGGGGTTACGAGCAGTACTTC
TRBV28	-	TRBJ2-7	-	CASRGAEQANEQYF	TGTGCCAGCAGGGGGGCGGAACAGGCAAACGAGCAGTACTTC
TRBV5-5	-	TRBJ2-7	-	CASSLASGRVSYGQYF	TGTGCCAGCAGCTTGGCCAGCGGAAGGGTTTCCTACGGGCAGTACTTC
TRBV6-6	-	TRBJ1-3	once	CASGPQDRSGNTIYF	TGTGCCAGCGGTCCACAGGATCGCTCTGGAAACACCATATATTTT
TRBV6-5	-	TRBJ2-3	-	CASRAGFPDTQYF	TGTGCCAGCAGGGCGGGGTTTCCAGATACGCAGTATTTT